The 29 T cell receptor beta chains given below trace back to one sample, sequenced in a study of PD-1 blockade in classical Hodgkin lymphoma. Assay: immunoSEQ multiplex PCR; the TCRdb copy retains only in-frame clones and omits some. The data contain about 100,000 clones, 75% to 90% of them seen just once; the ten biggest clones take up around 6.6%. Every patient relapsed after autologous stem cell transplantation, and brentuximab vedotin exposure varied. The specimen comprised peripheral blood mononuclear cells (PBMCs), sampled before the second cycle of nivolumab. These receptors all come from a human donor with classical Hodgkin lymphoma.

The rearrangement joins TRBV7-9 to TRBJ2-3; D is unclear. Per germline, CDR1 SEHNR and CDR2 FQNEAQ (reference sequence). The CDR3 loop spans 16 amino acids. Trimming removed 1 base at V and 0 bases at J, with 11 bases between. The CDR3 loop is CASSLEASYSTDTQYF. Written as DNA, the CDR3 is TGTGCCAGCAGCTTAGAGGCTTCGTATAGCACAGATACGCAGTATTTT.

V gene TRBV6-5 combines with J gene TRBJ1-1; 8 nucleotides agree with TRBD1. CDR3 length: 14 residues. Looked up from germline, CDR1 is MNHEY and CDR2 is SVGAGI. V lost 5 bases, J lost 2 bases, and 4 bases stayed unmatched. This CDR3 reads CASSGGQDNTEAFF. The CDR3 nucleotides read TGTGCCAGCAGTGGGGGACAGGACAACACTGAAGCTTTCTTT.

The genes are TRBV2 and TRBJ2-7; 8 bases are a match to TRBD1. CDR1 is SNHLY and CDR2 is FYNNEI in the germline V gene. V lost 4 bases and J lost 4; bases outside the gene matches: 0. This CDR3 is built from 12 residues. The CDR3, as DNA: TGTGCCAGCAGTGGGACAGGGTACGAGCAGTACTTC. Translating gives CASSGTGYEQYF. Full variable domain (outside the CDR3, taken from reference TRBV2 and TRBJ2-7): EPEVTQTPSHQVTQMGQEVILRCVPISNHLYFYWYRQILGQKVEFLVSFYNNEISEKSEIFDDQFSVERPDGSNFTLKIRSTKLEDSAMYFCASSGTGYEQYFGPGTRLTVT.

The chain employs TRBV6-5 and TRBJ2-2; no definite D call. The CDR3 is made up of 14 amino acids. V was clipped by 4 bases and J by 4 bases, with 10 bases between them. Germline CDR1 is MNHEY and CDR2 is SVGAGI. CDR3 sequence: CASSFELGTGELFF. The CDR3 nucleotides are TGTGCCAGCAGTTTTGAGTTAGGCACCGGGGAGCTGTTTTTT.

This clone showed up just a few times. The chain couples TRBV7-2 to TRBJ2-1; D not resolved. The CDR3 has 11 amino acids. Trimming took 3 bases from V and 10 from J, leaving 7 bases between them. Germline-derived CDR1 and CDR2 are SGHTA and FQGNSA. This CDR3 reads CASSLGGEQFF. CDR3 bases: TGTGCCAGCAGCTTGGGCGGAGAGCAGTTCTTC.

This clone was counted a single time. The rearrangement links TRBV19 to TRBJ1-1; tentative D call: TRBD1 (5 bases). Germline CDR1 LNHDA, CDR2 SQIVND (reference sequence). The CDR3 has 13 residues. V gave up 8 bases and J gave up 0 bases, with 10 bases separating them. In DNA form, the CDR3 reads TGTGCCAGTCAGATGGGGGTGAACACTGAAGCTTTCTTT. Protein product: CASQMGVNTEAFF.

This chain links TRBV5-1 with TRBJ1-2; possible D gene TRBD1, 5 bases. This CDR3 region has 16 residues. The V end was cut by 4 bases, the J end by 6 bases, with 22 bases between. Germline CDR1 and CDR2: SGHRS and YFSETQ. For the CDR3, the DNA is TGCGCCAGCAGCATCCTCCGGGACGCCACCGTTGATGGCTACACCTTC. Protein sequence: CASSILRDATVDGYTF.

The chain couples TRBV11-1 to TRBJ2-2; no firm D call. The V end lost 5 bases, the J end lost 4 bases, and 11 bases lay between the germline ends. CDR1 and CDR2 from the germline V gene are SGHAT and FQDESV (reference sequence). The CDR3 is 14 residues long. The chain's CDR3 is CASSLDRSTGELFF. Here the CDR3 DNA reads TGTGCCAGCAGCCTAGACCGATCCACCGGGGAGCTGTTTTTT.

This clone has just a few counts. The genes are TRBV30 and TRBJ1-6; D might be TRBD1 (6 bases). The V end was cut by 5 bases, the J end by 8 bases, with 16 bases between. The CDR3 length is 14 residues. Per germline, CDR1 GTSNPN and CDR2 SVGIG (reference sequence). Written as DNA, the CDR3 is TGTGCCTGGGACCCGACGGGGGCTGATTCACCCCTCCACTTT. It translates to CAWDPTGADSPLHF. Together with reference TRBV30 and TRBJ1-6, the CDR3 gives the full variable domain: SQTIHQWPATLVQPVGSPLSLECTVEGTSNPNLYWYRQAAGRGLQLLFYSVGIGQISSEVPQNLSASRPQDRQFILSSKKLLLSDSGFYLCAWDPTGADSPLHFGNGTRLTVT.

The V and J genes are TRBV10-3 and TRBJ2-3, with 7 bases fitting TRBD2. This CDR3 comprises 16 residues. CDR1 and CDR2 (germline): ENHRY, SYGVKD. Trimming cost V 0 bases and J 6 bases; bases outside gene matches: 9. CDR3 protein: CAISESIGLGGDTQYF. CDR3 nucleotide sequence: TGTGCCATCAGTGAGTCGATTGGCTTGGGAGGGGATACGCAGTATTTT.

V usage is TRBV4-2 and J usage is TRBJ2-3, with TRBD2 matching over 7 bases. This CDR3 is built from 16 residues. CDR1 is LGHNA, CDR2 YNFKEQ, per germline. Trimming at V came to 5 bases and at J to 2 bases, leaving 10 bases not matched to a gene. The CDR3 reads CASSLAIAGDTDTQYF. DNA for the CDR3: TGTGCCAGCAGCTTGGCTATAGCGGGCGACACAGATACGCAGTATTTT.

The V and J genes are TRBV9 and TRBJ1-4; possibly TRBD1 for D (5 bases). CDR3 size: 13 residues. V lost 3 bases and J lost 7, with 10 bases in between. CDR1 is SGDLS, CDR2 YYNGEE, per germline. For the CDR3, the DNA is TGTGCCAGCAGCGGACAGCTTTCTGAAAAACTGTTTTTT. It codes for CASSGQLSEKLFF.

J is TRBJ2-6 and V is TRBV28, with no clear D. Per germline, CDR1 MDHEN and CDR2 SYDVKM. The V end was cut by 5 bases, the J end by 3 bases, with 11 bases between. The CDR3 has 15 amino acids. The CDR3 sequence: CASSRPGIGANVLTF. CDR3 nucleotide sequence: TGTGCCAGCAGTCGACCAGGAATTGGGGCCAACGTCCTGACTTTC.

The chain links TRBV7-9 to TRBJ2-3, with 10 bases matching TRBD2. Germline loops: CDR1 SEHNR, CDR2 FQNEAQ (reference sequence). The V and J ends lost 3 bases and 0 bases, in that order; junction bases with no gene match: 9. CDR3 size: 18 residues. The CDR3 DNA follows: TGTGCCAGCAGCTTCACGAGCGGGGGGGCTTCTAGCACAGATACGCAGTATTTT. This gives the protein CASSFTSGGASSTDTQYF.

This chain links TRBV5-1 with TRBJ1-1; no reliable D call. Germline CDR1 and CDR2: SGHRS and YFSETQ. Between the trimmed V and J ends, which lost 4 bases and 0 bases, there was a span of 13 bases. The CDR3 is made up of 15 amino acids. In DNA form, the CDR3 reads TGCGCCAGCAGCCCGGTCTCACTTATGAACACTGAAGCTTTCTTT. Translating gives CASSPVSLMNTEAFF.

This chain connects TRBV2 to TRBJ1-4, with D possibly matching TRBD1 (6 bases). The germline gives CDR1 SNHLY, CDR2 FYNNEI. Trimming cost V 8 bases and J 14 bases, with 18 bases left between them. This CDR3 region has 12 residues. CDR3 region: CASGDMSGILFF. The CDR3 DNA follows: TGTGCCAGCGGGGACATGTCGGGTATTCTGTTTTTT.

The chain recombines TRBV14 with TRBJ2-7; TRBD2 matches at 11 bases. The trim removed 1 base at V and 6 bases at J, leaving 5 bases unmatched. The CDR3 contains 15 residues. Germline V lookup: CDR1 SGHDN, CDR2 FVKESK. CDR3: CASSQGLAGRGEQYF. The CDR3 nucleotides are TGTGCCAGCAGCCAAGGACTAGCGGGGCGGGGCGAGCAGTACTTC.

The chain has TRBV7-2 and TRBJ2-7; TRBD2 matches 10 bases. The CDR3 runs to 18 residues. Germline lookup yields CDR1 SGHTA and CDR2 FQGNSA. V lost 4 bases, J lost 3 bases, and 15 bases stayed unmatched. The CDR3 sequence is CASSSRGLAGDSLYEQYF. In DNA, the CDR3 is TGTGCCAGCAGCTCACGGGGGCTAGCGGGGGACTCACTCTACGAGCAGTACTTC.

The V and J genes are TRBV10-3 and TRBJ1-5; 9 positions match TRBD1. Germline V gives CDR1 ENHRY, CDR2 SYGVKD. The CDR3 covers 13 residues. V lost 6 bases to trimming and J lost 7 bases; unmatched junction nucleotides: 4. The chain's CDR3 is CAIRGTGSQPQHF. The CDR3 DNA reads TGTGCCATCAGGGGGACAGGGAGCCAGCCCCAGCATTTT.

V is TRBV11-2 and J is TRBJ2-7; possibly TRBD1 for D (6 bases). The CDR3 loop spans 14 amino acids. V lost 4 bases to trimming and J lost 3 bases, with 13 bases between them. The germline gives CDR1 SGHAT, CDR2 FQNNGV. CDR3 amino acids: CASSWVNRDYEQYF. The CDR3 DNA is TGTGCCAGCAGCTGGGTGAACAGGGACTACGAGCAGTACTTC.

This sequence joins TRBV25-1 and TRBJ1-5, with 7 bases aligning to TRBD1. Germline V gives CDR1 MGHDK, CDR2 SYGVNS. This CDR3 comprises 13 residues. The J segment lost 2 bases and the V segment lost 7 bases, leaving 2 bases of the junction unmatched. The CDR3 DNA reads as TGTGCCAGCACAGACAGGGGCAATCAGCCCCAGCATTTT. Translating it yields CASTDRGNQPQHF.

The V gene is TRBV19, the J gene TRBJ1-5; D might be TRBD1 (5 bases). Trimming took off 3 bases at V and 0 bases at J, with 9 bases between the two ends. CDR3 length equals 15 residues. Germline assignment: CDR1 LNHDA and CDR2 SQIVND (reference sequence). DNA for the CDR3: TGTGCCAGTAGTATTGGGACGGTTAGCAATCAGCCCCAGCATTTT. It specifies CASSIGTVSNQPQHF. The whole variable domain, remainder taken from reference TRBV19 and TRBJ1-5, is DGGITQSPKYLFRKEGQNVTLSCEQNLNHDAMYWYRQDPGQGLRLIYYSQIVNDFQKGDIAEGYSVSREKKESFPLTVTSAQKNPTAFYLCASSIGTVSNQPQHFGDGTRLSIL.

This clone occurred a few times. The chain links TRBV30 to TRBJ1-5, with no clear D. This CDR3 is 14 amino acids long. V lost 4 bases and J lost 0, with 10 bases in between. The V gene's germline CDR1 is GTSNPN and CDR2 SVGIG (reference sequence). The CDR3, as DNA: TGTGCCTGGACCACCGGGCATAGCAATCAGCCCCAGCATTTT. Amino acid sequence: CAWTTGHSNQPQHF.

The rearrangement uses TRBV10-3 and TRBJ2-7; 9 bases match TRBD1. CDR1 is ENHRY and CDR2 is SYGVKD in the germline V gene. V dropped 7 bases and J dropped 2; count of bases not matched to a gene: 6. There are 14 residues in the CDR3. As DNA, the CDR3 is TGTGCCATCAACCCGGGACAGGGAGCCTACGAGCAGTACTTC. Residues: CAINPGQGAYEQYF.

The chain uses TRBV7-3 and TRBJ2-3; D remains ambiguous. This CDR3 has 14 amino acids. The V gene's germline CDR1 is SGHTA and CDR2 FQGTGA. V lost 5 bases and J 4 bases, leaving 13 bases between the germline ends. CDR3 protein: CASSPLLGSDTQYF. The CDR3, as DNA: TGTGCCAGCAGCCCCCTCTTAGGCTCAGATACGCAGTATTTT.

The J gene is TRBJ1-5, the V gene TRBV7-8, with 7 bases aligning to TRBD1. From germline, CDR1 is SGHVS and CDR2 FQNEAQ. CDR3 length equals 15 residues. J was trimmed by 2 bases and V by 5 bases; bases with no gene match: 6. In DNA form, the CDR3 reads TGTGCCAGCAGCGCCGGACAGGAGGGCAATCAGCCCCAGCATTTT. Amino acid sequence: CASSAGQEGNQPQHF.

J is TRBJ2-7 and V is TRBV4-2; D possibly corresponds to TRBD2 (5 bases). CDR3 size: 16 residues. CDR1 LGHNA and CDR2 YNFKEQ come from the germline V gene. Deletions cut 4 bases from V and 3 bases from J, with 19 bases between. In nucleotides, the CDR3 is TGTGCCAGCAGCCCCACCCTCGGACTGCACTTCTACGAGCAGTACTTC. Its protein product is CASSPTLGLHFYEQYF.

This clone was observed a single time. The chain couples TRBV30 to TRBJ2-7; 10 bases match TRBD2. CDR3 length: 14 amino acids. The J segment lost 6 bases and the V segment lost 4 bases, leaving 9 bases of the junction unmatched. Germline-derived CDR1 and CDR2 are GTSNPN and SVGIG (reference sequence). CDR3 nucleotide sequence: TGTGCCTGGAATGTCCTAGCGGGGGATAGCGAGCAGTACTTC. Protein product: CAWNVLAGDSEQYF.

The CDR3 DNA is TGTGCCAGCAGTTACCAGGACACCTACAATGAGCAGTTCTTC. Translation: CASSYQDTYNEQFF. The J gene is TRBJ2-1, the V gene TRBV6-6; weak D call: TRBD1 (5 bases). Trimming stripped 2 bases from V and 2 bases from J, with 7 bases between. The CDR3 loop spans 14 amino acids. CDR1 and CDR2 from the germline V gene are MNHNY and SVGAGI (reference sequence).